This passage covers 27 T cell receptor beta chains from one sample sequenced in a study of blood T cell repertoires in COVID-19. Profiled with immunoSEQ multiplex PCR; TCRdb holds only in-frame clones, not every one. The data contain about 70,000 clones, around 83% of them singletons. The sequenced sample was peripheral blood. The receptors here all came from a man aged 30-40 years with COVID-19, enrolled during active disease.

This chain connects TRBV5-1 to TRBJ1-1; a weak D match, TRBD1 (5 bases). V gave up 0 bases and J gave up 1 base, with 7 bases separating them. This CDR3 contains 14 residues. Germline V gives CDR1 SGHRS, CDR2 YFSETQ. In nucleotides, the CDR3 is TGCGCCAGCAGCTTGGAAACAGGGAACACTGAAGCTTTCTTT. Its translation is CASSLETGNTEAFF. Full variable domain (rest looked up from reference TRBV5-1 and TRBJ1-1): KAGVTQTPRYLIKTRGQQVTLSCSPISGHRSVSWYQQTPGQGLQFLFEYFSETQRNKGNFPGRFSGRQFSNSRSEMNVSTLELGDSALYLCASSLETGNTEAFFGQGTRLTVV.

The rearrangement uses TRBV11-2 and TRBJ1-2; 7 nucleotides line up with TRBD1. The CDR3 consists of 15 residues. After removal of 3 bases from V and 2 bases from J, the junction contained 6 bases not matched to a gene. Germline V CDR1 and CDR2: SGHAT, FQNNGV. CDR3 DNA: TGTGCCAGCAGCTTCGGGGACAGTCCGAACTATGGCTACACCTTC. It translates to CASSFGDSPNYGYTF. Based on the CDR3 plus reference TRBV11-2 and TRBJ1-2, the full variable domain is EAGVAQSPRYKIIEKRQSVAFWCNPISGHATLYWYQQILGQGPKLLIQFQNNGVVDDSQLPKDRFSAERLKGVDSTLKIQPAKLEDSAVYLCASSFGDSPNYGYTFGSGTRLTVV.

Relative to its sample, this clone is medium-sized. The chain is built from TRBV6-1 and TRBJ2-3; TRBD1 matches at 9 bases. V shed 2 bases, J shed 4 bases, and the junction held 10 bases outside the gene matches. Germline V gene sequence: CDR1 MNHNS, CDR2 SASEGT. The CDR3 spans 17 residues. The CDR3 region has the DNA TGTGCCAGCAGTGAATCCGTCCCGGGACAGGGTGCAGATACGCAGTATTTT. Amino acid sequence: CASSESVPGQGADTQYF.

The genes are TRBV6-6 and TRBJ1-5; 10 positions match TRBD1. Germline V CDR1 and CDR2: MNHNY, SVGAGI (reference sequence). The CDR3 totals 17 residues. J was trimmed by 1 base and V by 5 bases; bases with no gene match: 8. CDR3 sequence reads: CASSPRDRGMSNQPQHF. The CDR3 DNA sequence: TGTGCCAGCAGTCCGCGGGACAGGGGAATGAGCAATCAGCCCCAGCATTTT.

As for this clone: At one end, the junction sequence differs from germline, possibly due to a read error. The chain recombines TRBV27 with TRBJ1-6; 10 bases line up with TRBD1. Per germline, CDR1 MNHEY and CDR2 SMNVEV (reference sequence). This CDR3 comprises 14 residues. The CDR3 DNA reads as TGTGCCAGCAGTCCGGGACAGGGGCCCCGGTCAGTCAACTTT. Residues: CASSPGQGPRSVNF.

The V call is TRBV15, the J call TRBJ2-1, with 7 bases that match TRBD2. CDR1 LNHNV and CDR2 YYDKDF come from the germline V gene (reference sequence). V lost 8 bases and J lost 5; bases outside the gene matches: 15. There are 16 residues in the CDR3. The CDR3 DNA reads TGTGCCACCCGCTCCGGGAATAGCGGGCTAAACAATGAGCAGTTCTTC. Its translation is CATRSGNSGLNNEQFF.

The genes are TRBV10-2 and TRBJ2-2; 8 bases are shared with TRBD2. Germline V gene lookup returns CDR1 WSHSY and CDR2 SAAADI. The CDR3 has 17 amino acids. Trimming removed 4 bases from V and 1 base from J; junction bases left unmatched: 8. CDR3 DNA: TGCGCCAGCAGTGTCGGATCGGGAGGGATGAACACCGGGGAGCTGTTTTTT. It is translated as CASSVGSGGMNTGELFF.

The rearrangement links TRBV9 to TRBJ1-2; D is perhaps TRBD1 (6 bases). The germline V and J ends were trimmed by 4 bases and 2 bases, with 9 bases remaining between them. The CDR3 consists of 13 residues. Germline V gene sequence: CDR1 SGDLS, CDR2 YYNGEE. As DNA, the CDR3 is TGTGCCAGCAGCCCACAGGGAAACTATGGCTACACCTTC. This gives the protein CASSPQGNYGYTF.

The CDR3 sequence: CASSPNKATGEKLFF. The CDR3 coding sequence is TGTGCCAGCTCACCAAATAAGGCAACCGGGGAAAAACTGTTTTTT. The V call is TRBV18, the J call TRBJ1-4; D remains ambiguous. The ends were cut back, 2 bases at V and 8 bases at J, with 15 bases in the middle. CDR3 length: 15 amino acids. From germline, CDR1 is KGHSH and CDR2 LQKENI.

This clone was observed a single time. The V call is TRBV19, the J call TRBJ2-3; 9 nucleotides agree with TRBD2. Germline V CDR1 and CDR2: LNHDA, SQIVND (reference sequence). The CDR3 extends over 15 amino acids. The J segment lost 3 bases and the V segment lost 5 bases, leaving 6 bases of the junction unmatched. DNA of the CDR3: TGTGCCAGTAGTTTAGCGGGAGTGATAACAGATACGCAGTATTTT. This translates into CASSLAGVITDTQYF.

The rearrangement joins TRBV28 to TRBJ1-5; D is ambiguous. CDR1 and CDR2 from the germline V gene are MDHEN and SYDVKM. V lost 3 bases, J lost 2 bases, and 8 bases lay in between. The CDR3 has 14 amino acids. The CDR3 nucleotides are TGTGCCAGCAGTTTCCTGAGGGGCAATCAGCCCCAGCATTTT. It yields the protein CASSFLRGNQPQHF.

The gene calls are TRBV7-8 and TRBJ2-7; TRBD2 matches at 15 bases. CDR3 length: 16 residues. CDR1 is SGHVS, CDR2 FQNEAQ, per germline. V lost 5 bases, J lost 6 bases, and 8 bases stayed unmatched. CDR3: CASSKGLAGGRAEQYF. CDR3 DNA sequence: TGTGCCAGCAGCAAGGGACTAGCGGGAGGAAGGGCCGAGCAGTACTTC.

The rearrangement joins TRBV6-5 to TRBJ1-1; tentative D call: TRBD1 (5 bases). CDR1 and CDR2 (germline): MNHEY, SVGAGI. The CDR3 contains 14 residues. Trimming removed 7 bases from V and 1 base from J, with 13 bases in between. The CDR3 loop is CASISGTSNTEAFF. For the CDR3, the DNA is TGTGCCAGCATTTCCGGGACTTCGAACACTGAAGCTTTCTTT.

The rearrangement joins TRBV7-2 to TRBJ1-1, with D perhaps matching TRBD1 (6 bases). V lost 0 bases to trimming and J lost 8 bases, with 13 bases between them. The CDR3 consists of 14 residues. From germline, CDR1 is SGHTA and CDR2 FQGNSA. The CDR3 DNA is TGTGCCAGCAGCTTAGCAGCGGGACAAACAGAAGCTTTCTTT. It is translated as CASSLAAGQTEAFF. The variable domain in full, completed from reference TRBV7-2 and TRBJ1-1, reads GAGVSQSPSNKVTEKGKDVELRCDPISGHTALYWYRQSLGQGLEFLIYFQGNSAPDKSGLPSDRFSAERTGGSVSTLTIQRTQQEDSAVYLCASSLAAGQTEAFFGQGTRLTVV.

V and J are TRBV18 and TRBJ2-1, with 9 bases lining up with TRBD2. CDR1 KGHSH and CDR2 LQKENI come from the germline V gene. The CDR3 runs to 15 residues. With V trimmed by 8 bases and J by 3 bases, 8 bases remained unmatched. The CDR3: CASTTRLADYNEQFF. The DNA for the CDR3 is TGTGCCAGCACCACCCGACTAGCGGACTACAATGAGCAGTTCTTC.

The chain joins TRBV19 to TRBJ2-1; perhaps TRBD2 as D (5 bases). Germline assignment: CDR1 LNHDA and CDR2 SQIVND (reference sequence). The CDR3 length is 13 residues. V was trimmed by 6 bases and J by 5 bases, leaving 11 bases between them. The CDR3 DNA reads TGTGCCAGTAGATCGGACGGGAACAATGAGCAGTTCTTC. Protein product: CASRSDGNNEQFF.

This clone appeared once. Written as DNA, the CDR3 is TGCGCCAGCCGCGGCGGTGGCACTGAAGCTTTCTTT. Protein: CASRGGGTEAFF. The genes are TRBV5-1 and TRBJ1-1; no reliable D call. Germline assignment: CDR1 SGHRS and CDR2 YFSETQ. The V end lost 7 bases, the J end lost 4 bases, and 11 bases lay between the germline ends. This CDR3 region has 12 residues.

This chain connects TRBV15 to TRBJ1-1, with unresolved D. This CDR3 has 14 amino acids. V shed 0 bases and J shed 4 bases, with 9 bases lying between them. Germline CDR1 LNHNV, CDR2 YYDKDF (reference sequence). The CDR3 sequence is CATSRDPWSTEAFF. Here the CDR3 DNA reads TGTGCCACCAGCAGAGATCCCTGGAGCACTGAAGCTTTCTTT.

The genes are TRBV19 and TRBJ2-7; 9 bases line up with TRBD2. Losses at the gene ends were 6 bases for V and 3 bases for J; bases not matched to a gene: 6. Germline CDR1 reads LNHDA; CDR2 reads SQIVND (reference sequence). This CDR3 spans 14 amino acids. DNA for the CDR3: TGTGCCAGTAGGGCGGGAGGGCCAGACTACGAGCAGTACTTC. Translating gives CASRAGGPDYEQYF.

The CDR3 reads CASSDFPSGRYEQFF. CDR3 in DNA: TGTGCCAGCAGTGACTTCCCTAGCGGGCGTTATGAGCAGTTCTTC. This chain joins TRBV6-4 and TRBJ2-1, with TRBD2 matching 8 bases. The V gene end was trimmed by 1 base and the J gene end by 8 bases; junction bases not matched to a gene: 7. The length of the CDR3 is 15 residues. From germline, CDR1 is MRHNA and CDR2 SNTAGT.

The CDR3 loop is CARWNLRDSGANVLTF. CDR3 coding DNA: TGTGCCCGCTGGAACCTCCGGGACTCTGGGGCCAACGTCCTGACTTTC. V usage is TRBV2 and J usage is TRBJ2-6, with D perhaps matching TRBD2 (5 bases). This CDR3 comprises 16 residues. The V gene lost 11 bases and the J gene lost 0 bases, with 17 bases spanning the gap. CDR1 and CDR2 from the germline V gene are SNHLY and FYNNEI.

The chain links TRBV2 to TRBJ1-1; D gene ambiguous. CDR1 and CDR2 (germline): SNHLY, FYNNEI. The CDR3 is made up of 15 amino acids. V gave up 8 bases and J gave up 3 bases, with 19 bases separating them. The DNA of the CDR3 is TGTGCCAGCCAAAAGGATGCGGGCGGGGACACTGAAGCTTTCTTT. Translation gives CASQKDAGGDTEAFF.

The chain carries TRBV6-1 and TRBJ1-2; D may be TRBD1 (6 bases). This CDR3 spans 14 amino acids. V lost 3 bases, J lost 6 bases, and 14 bases lay in between. The germline gives CDR1 MNHNS, CDR2 SASEGT. The CDR3 nucleotides read TGTGCCAGCAGTGAGAACCAGGGGTATGATGGCTACACCTTC. Its protein product is CASSENQGYDGYTF.

The rearrangement links TRBV18 to TRBJ2-7; 8 nucleotides line up with TRBD2. The CDR3 has 13 amino acids. The ends lost 3 bases at V and 4 bases at J; junction bases unmatched: 2. Germline V gene data show CDR1 as KGHSH and CDR2 as LQKENI. The chain's CDR3 is CASSPQREYEQYF. In DNA form, the CDR3 reads TGTGCCAGCTCACCCCAGCGGGAGTACGAGCAGTACTTC.

Only one count was recorded for this clone. This sample also contains other DNA sequences that code for the same CDR3. The chain has TRBV6-2 or TRBV6-3 and TRBJ2-7; D is possibly TRBD1 (6 bases). Trimming left V 6 bases short and J 6 bases short, with 18 bases between. The CDR3 runs to 14 residues. Germline CDR1 is MNHEY and CDR2 is SVGEGT. DNA for the CDR3: TGTGCCAGCAGCTCTGGGGGCGCCCCCGGCGAGCAGTACTTC. Translation gives CASSSGGAPGEQYF.

This chain links TRBV3-1 (or the pseudogene TRBV3-2) with TRBJ2-7, with 7 bases identical to TRBD2. This CDR3 has 16 amino acids. The germline gives CDR1 LGHDT, CDR2 YNNKEL (reference sequence). V gave up 1 base and J gave up 0 bases; unmatched junction bases: 6. CDR3 sequence reads: CASSQGGGKGSYEQYF. CDR3 bases: TGTGCCAGCAGCCAAGGGGGGGGGAAGGGCTCCTACGAGCAGTACTTC.

The V and J genes are TRBV28 and TRBJ2-7, with D possibly being TRBD1 (5 bases). Germline V CDR1 and CDR2: MDHEN, SYDVKM. The CDR3 length is 15 residues. V gave up 5 bases and J gave up 7 bases, with 21 bases separating them. The CDR3 sequence is CASSPHRTSSTEQYF. CDR3 nucleotide sequence: TGTGCCAGCAGTCCCCACAGGACCTCGTCTACAGAGCAGTACTTC.